The 8 T cell receptor beta chains listed next were all sequenced from one sample in a study of blood T cells in healthy people across ages. Primed by a sample-barcoded 5' primer and a J-beta primer mix, a second PCR proceeded for about 7 to 11 cycles. TCRdb processed the 5' RACE reads anew with MiXCR; each CDR3 protein has one entry. The repertoire has about 1 million distinct CDR3 sequences, around 45% of them found once; the top ten carry under 20%. The sequenced sample consisted of blood. The receptors were sampled from a woman in her sixties or seventies in good health.

This sequence joins TRBV12-3 or TRBV12-4 and TRBJ2-7; TRBD2 might be the D (5 bases). V shed 6 bases and J shed 7 bases, with 25 bases lying between them. The CDR3 runs to 16 residues. The CDR3 spells CASSTLDWGECNEQYF. The CDR3 DNA sequence: TGTGCCAGCAGCACCTTGGACTGGGGAGAATGCAATGAGCAGTACTTC.

The genes are TRBV7-2 and TRBJ1-2; 9 bases line up with TRBD1. The CDR3 runs 16 residues. Germline CDR1 and CDR2: SGHTA and FQGNSA. V lost 4 bases, J lost 4 bases, and 10 bases stayed unmatched. CDR3 sequence reads: CASSSPRTGEIYGYTF. The DNA for the CDR3 is TGTGCCAGCAGCTCCCCTAGGACAGGGGAAATCTATGGCTACACCTTC.

This clonotype was detected only a few times. This chain connects TRBV11-2 to TRBJ2-5; D possibly corresponds to TRBD1 (5 bases). The germline CDR1 and CDR2 sequences are SGHAT and FQNNGV. CDR3 size: 15 residues. Trimming took 4 bases from V and 7 from J, leaving 19 bases between them. CDR3 nucleotides: TGTGCCAGCAGCTCGCCCAGGGTAAAGGTCGGGACCCAGTACTTC. Translating it yields CASSSPRVKVGTQYF.

The chain recombines TRBV6-5 with TRBJ1-5; D not resolved. The CDR3 sequence is 14 residues long. Germline loops: CDR1 MNHEY, CDR2 SVGAGI. V was trimmed by 2 bases and J by 6 bases, leaving 11 bases between them. The CDR3 DNA follows: TGTGCCAGCAGTTACATATGGGGAATTCAGCCCCAGCATTTT. This encodes CASSYIWGIQPQHF.

This clonotype was observed a handful of times. The V and J genes are TRBV5-1 and TRBJ2-7, with 8 bases identical to TRBD1. From germline, CDR1 is SGHRS and CDR2 YFSETQ. The CDR3 is 15 amino acids. The junction had 9 bases not matched to a gene; V was cut back by 4 bases and J by 3 bases. DNA for the CDR3: TGCGCCAGCAGCGCCGCCGGGACAGGTTACTACGAGCAGTACTTC. It translates to CASSAAGTGYYEQYF.

The chain carries TRBV29-1 and TRBJ2-1; the D is unclear. This CDR3 has 13 residues. Between the trimmed V and J ends, which lost 3 bases and 10 bases, there was a span of 16 bases. CDR1 and CDR2 (germline): SQVTM, ANQGSEA. CDR3 DNA sequence: TGCAGCGTTGATCATGGACCGAGCTTCGAGCAGTTCTTC. Its translation is CSVDHGPSFEQFF.

This sequence joins TRBV20-1 and TRBJ2-3; TRBD2 matches 9 bases. The V gene end was trimmed by 3 bases and the J gene end by 4 bases; junction bases not matched to a gene: 5. CDR3 length equals 14 residues. The germline V gene encodes CDR1 DFQATT and CDR2 SNEGSKA (reference sequence). The CDR3 protein is CSARDSGSPDTQYF. CDR3 nucleotides: TGCAGTGCTAGGGATAGCGGGAGTCCAGATACGCAGTATTTT.

The CDR3 coding sequence is TGTGCCAGCAGCTTAGATCTAACAGGGCCACGATACGAGCAGTACTTC. It translates to CASSLDLTGPRYEQYF. This chain uses TRBV11-2 with TRBJ2-7, with TRBD1 as a possible D gene (6 bases). The CDR3 consists of 16 residues. Per germline, CDR1 SGHAT and CDR2 FQNNGV. V was pared by 0 bases and J by 4 bases, with 16 bases between.